The next 22 T cell receptor beta chains were all read from a single sample in a study of identical twins. TCRdb analysed the 5' RACE reads with MiXCR anew, one entry per CDR3 protein. The sample lists about 200,000 distinct CDR3 sequences; 10% to 13% were seen once. The sequencing input was memory T cells sorted from blood. These receptors originate from a man over 45 in good health.

This clonotype was recorded a few times. V and J are TRBV20-1 and TRBJ2-7; 7 nucleotides line up with TRBD2. Unmatched junction bases numbered 6, after V lost 6 bases and J lost 1 base. Germline CDR1 DFQATT, CDR2 SNEGSKA (reference sequence). The CDR3 is 13 amino acids. CDR3 in amino acids: CSAEAGRSYEQYF. The CDR3 DNA reads TGCAGTGCCGAAGCGGGACGATCCTACGAGCAGTACTTC.

This clonotype was recorded a few times. The CDR3 region has the DNA TGCAGCGTTGATTTTGGGCTCCGACTCACAGATACGCAGTATTTT. Amino acid sequence: CSVDFGLRLTDTQYF. This chain links TRBV29-1 with TRBJ2-3; unclear D gene. Germline V gives CDR1 SQVTM, CDR2 ANQGSEA. CDR3 size: 15 residues. The germline V and J ends were trimmed by 3 bases and 2 bases, with 15 bases remaining between them.

This clonotype showed up many times. The chain combines TRBV29-1 with TRBJ2-3; a possible D gene is TRBD2 (6 bases). This CDR3 is built from 15 residues. CDR1 and CDR2 from the germline V gene are SQVTM and ANQGSEA. Trimming stripped 3 bases from V and 0 bases from J, with 13 bases between. The chain's CDR3 is CSVDGGVRSTDTQYF. CDR3 in DNA: TGCAGCGTTGACGGAGGGGTTCGAAGCACAGATACGCAGTATTTT.

J is TRBJ1-2 and V is TRBV9, with 9 bases fitting TRBD1. CDR3 length: 17 amino acids. J gave up 0 bases and V 3 bases, and 9 bases lay outside the gene matches. Germline V gene lookup returns CDR1 SGDLS and CDR2 YYNGEE. In nucleotides, the CDR3 is TGTGCCAGCAGCGCCGGGACAGGGCCCTTTTCTAACTATGGCTACACCTTC. Its protein is CASSAGTGPFSNYGYTF.

At least ten counts were recorded for this clonotype. This chain connects TRBV28 to TRBJ1-6, with D uncertain. The CDR3 spans 15 residues. Germline assignment: CDR1 MDHEN and CDR2 SYDVKM. Trimming left V 8 bases short and J 5 bases short, with 16 bases between. The CDR3 loop reads CASLRAGPNNSPLHF. The CDR3 region has the DNA TGTGCCAGCCTCCGGGCGGGCCCAAATAATTCACCCCTCCACTTT.

This clonotype came up many times. The chain employs TRBV10-3 and TRBJ2-7, with 7 bases that match TRBD1. Germline-derived CDR1 and CDR2 are ENHRY and SYGVKD. CDR3 length: 15 amino acids. J was trimmed by 3 bases and V by 4 bases; bases with no gene match: 9. The CDR3 DNA follows: TGTGCCATCAGTGGGGACCGGGACAGAAGCTACGAGCAGTACTTC. This sequence encodes CAISGDRDRSYEQYF.

This clonotype was seen at least ten times. The rearrangement uses TRBV20-1 and TRBJ2-1; 7 bases align to TRBD2. This CDR3 has 13 amino acids. The V gene's germline CDR1 is DFQATT and CDR2 SNEGSKA (reference sequence). J gave up 6 bases and V 4 bases, and 6 bases lay outside the gene matches. CDR3 protein: CSANRGVINEQFF. The CDR3 nucleotides are TGCAGTGCTAATCGGGGGGTCATCAATGAGCAGTTCTTC.

This clonotype was observed many times. The chain joins TRBV11-2 to TRBJ2-1, with TRBD2 identical over 10 bases. CDR1 and CDR2 (germline): SGHAT, FQNNGV. The CDR3 sequence is 18 residues long. The J segment lost 3 bases and the V segment lost 3 bases, leaving 11 bases of the junction unmatched. CDR3 region: CASSFFGQGLAIYNEQFF. The CDR3 bases are TGTGCCAGCAGCTTTTTCGGGCAGGGACTAGCGATCTACAATGAGCAGTTCTTC.

This clonotype came up a few times. This sequence joins TRBV28 and TRBJ1-5; 10 bases agree with TRBD1. In germline, CDR1 is MDHEN, CDR2 SYDVKM. With 4 bases clipped from V and 7 bases from J, the junction kept 13 bases outside the gene matches. The CDR3 extends over 17 amino acids. CDR3 loop: CASSSFRDRGSGQPQHF. The CDR3 DNA is TGTGCCAGCAGTTCCTTCCGGGACAGGGGATCGGGGCAGCCCCAGCATTTT. Complete variable domain (other parts from reference TRBV28 and TRBJ1-5): DVKVTQSSRYLVKRTGEKVFLECVQDMDHENMFWYRQDPGLGLRLIYFSYDVKMKEKGDIPEGYSVSREKKERFSLILESASTNQTSMYLCASSSFRDRGSGQPQHFGDGTRLSIL.

The sample holds many counts of this clonotype. The J gene is TRBJ1-6, the V gene TRBV12-3 or TRBV12-4; 7 bases are shared with TRBD1. The CDR3 contains 15 residues. J lost 8 bases, V lost 2 bases, and 6 bases had no gene match. DNA for the CDR3: TGTGCCAGCAGTTTAAGGCCAGGGGGTGATTCACCCCTCCACTTT. Its protein is CASSLRPGGDSPLHF.

Ten or more counts support this clonotype. This chain joins TRBV12-3 or TRBV12-4 and TRBJ1-2; D remains unclear. Between the trimmed V and J ends, which lost 1 base and 7 bases, there was a span of 10 bases. This CDR3 has 13 amino acids. CDR3 DNA: TGTGCCAGCAGTTTAGGATTGGGGTCTGGCTACACCTTC. The encoded protein is CASSLGLGSGYTF.

This clonotype has only a few counts. The chain combines TRBV11-2 with TRBJ2-2; TRBD2 aligns across 9 bases. The CDR3 sequence is 18 residues long. Germline V gives CDR1 SGHAT, CDR2 FQNNGV. J lost 3 bases, V lost 0 bases, and 8 bases had no gene match. Written as DNA, the CDR3 is TGTGCCAGCAGCTTAGATATAGGTCTAGCGGGATACACCGGGGAGCTGTTTTTT. This translates into CASSLDIGLAGYTGELFF.

This clonotype was detected ten times or more. The rearrangement uses TRBV10-3 and TRBJ1-1; no firm D call. In germline, CDR1 is ENHRY, CDR2 SYGVKD. The CDR3 runs to 11 residues. V lost 10 bases and J lost 2, with 8 bases in between. The CDR3 reads CATLGNTEAFF. CDR3 nucleotides: TGTGCCACCTTGGGAAACACTGAAGCTTTCTTT.

This clonotype was recorded many times. This chain links TRBV28 with TRBJ2-3; 10 nucleotides agree with TRBD2. J lost 4 bases, V lost 6 bases, and 13 bases had no gene match. Germline V CDR1 and CDR2: MDHEN, SYDVKM. This CDR3 spans 17 amino acids. The CDR3 region has the DNA TGTGCCAGCAGCTCGGGGCGGGGAGCGGGAGGGGCAGATACGCAGTATTTT. This codes for CASSSGRGAGGADTQYF. The whole variable domain, filled in from reference TRBV28 and TRBJ2-3, reads DVKVTQSSRYLVKRTGEKVFLECVQDMDHENMFWYRQDPGLGLRLIYFSYDVKMKEKGDIPEGYSVSREKKERFSLILESASTNQTSMYLCASSSGRGAGGADTQYFGPGTRLTVL.

This clonotype came up a few times. The chain links TRBV29-1 to TRBJ2-1, with TRBD2 matching 12 bases. CDR1 is SQVTM and CDR2 is ANQGSEA in the germline V gene. V was clipped by 6 bases and J by 6 bases; unmatched bases: 3. CDR3 length: 13 amino acids. The CDR3 bases are TGCAGCGTAGGACTAGCGGGGCCCAATGAGCAGTTCTTC. Protein sequence: CSVGLAGPNEQFF.

This clonotype was counted at least ten times. The chain is built from TRBV5-1 and TRBJ2-3, with TRBD2 matching 7 bases. The CDR3 runs to 16 residues. CDR1 and CDR2 (germline): SGHRS, YFSETQ. V shed 0 bases and J 1 base; nucleotides not matched to a gene: 5. CDR3 sequence (DNA): TGCGCCAGCAGCTTGGCAGCGGCGGGGGGCACAGATACGCAGTATTTT. It is translated as CASSLAAAGGTDTQYF.

This clonotype turned up a few times. The rearrangement links TRBV7-7 to TRBJ2-2; tentatively, D is TRBD1 (5 bases). The CDR3 has 15 amino acids. Per germline, CDR1 SSHAT and CDR2 FNYEAQ (reference sequence). Trimming left V 2 bases short and J 4 bases short, with 11 bases between. The CDR3 DNA sequence: TGTGCCAGCAGCTTACAGGGATCTGGCACCGGGGAGCTGTTTTTT. Amino acid sequence: CASSLQGSGTGELFF.

The rearrangement joins TRBV10-3 to TRBJ2-7; D may be TRBD2 (7 bases). Germline V CDR1 and CDR2: ENHRY, SYGVKD. V shed 9 bases and J shed 3 bases, with 21 bases lying between them. CDR3 length: 15 amino acids. CDR3 sequence (DNA): TGTGCCATGTCATCTGGGGGGGCGGGGGACTACGAGCAGTACTTC. This encodes CAMSSGGAGDYEQYF.

The sample holds many counts of this clonotype. The V and J genes are TRBV7-8 and TRBJ1-1, with D perhaps TRBD1 (5 bases). The germline V gene encodes CDR1 SGHVS and CDR2 FQNEAQ. V lost 2 bases and J 4 bases, leaving 20 bases between the germline ends. The CDR3 is made up of 17 amino acids. DNA of the CDR3: TGTGCCAGCAGCTTAATCCCAAAGGGGCGTAGGGGCACTGAAGCTTTCTTT. Its protein product is CASSLIPKGRRGTEAFF.

The rearrangement uses TRBV27 and TRBJ2-7; no reliable D call. This CDR3 has 12 amino acids. CDR1 MNHEY and CDR2 SMNVEV come from the germline V gene (reference sequence). V was pared by 5 bases and J by 5 bases, with 10 bases between. DNA of the CDR3: TGTGCCAGCAGTCCCCGACGGGACGAGCAGTACTTC. As protein: CASSPRRDEQYF.

The table lists this clonotype with a few counts. The chain recombines TRBV12-3 or TRBV12-4 with TRBJ2-7, with 11 nucleotides matching TRBD2. J was trimmed by 0 bases and V by 3 bases; bases with no gene match: 4. The CDR3 totals 16 residues. CDR3 residues: CASSFLGTSGSYEQYF. CDR3 DNA sequence: TGTGCCAGCAGTTTCCTTGGGACTAGCGGCTCCTACGAGCAGTACTTC.

This clonotype was seen ten or more times. This chain connects TRBV20-1 to TRBJ2-5; D gene uncertain. The CDR3 is made up of 12 amino acids. The germline V gene encodes CDR1 DFQATT and CDR2 SNEGSKA (reference sequence). V was pared by 4 bases and J by 2 bases, with 8 bases between. CDR3 residues: CSAKPGQETQYF. CDR3 nucleotides: TGCAGTGCTAAACCGGGTCAAGAGACCCAGTACTTC.